The source of this T cell receptor (beta chain) is a study of control samples from healthy donors and cancer patients. Germline V lookup: CDR1 SEHNR, CDR2 FQNEAQ (reference sequence). V was shortened by 0 bases and J by 9 bases, with 12 bases between the two germline ends. The CDR3 is made up of 15 amino acids. The assay was immunoSEQ multiplex PCR, and TCRdb's table has in-frame clones only and misses some. The sample records about 160,000 clones, under 96% being singletons. The TCR comes from a woman in her twenties or thirties in good health. The chain uses TRBV7-9 and TRBJ1-6; D unresolved. Sequencing was done on a sample of blood. The CDR3 region is CASSLAQQRGSPLHF. DNA of the CDR3: TGTGCCAGCAGCTTAGCCCAGCAACGGGGTTCACCCCTCCACTTT.